Below, 22 T cell receptor beta chains from the same sample are listed, as sequenced in a study of cytomegalovirus exposure and HLA in healthy donors. The PCR ran on 60 Vbeta and 13 Jbeta primers. Only in-frame clones appear in the TCRdb table, and some are missing; sequencing was by immunoSEQ multiplex PCR. Of roughly 72,000 clones in the sample, roughly 79% were seen once. Sample: PBMCs. Receptors were obtained from a woman in her forties in good health and CMV-seropositive.

The J gene is TRBJ1-1, the V gene TRBV28, with no clear D. Trimming took off 10 bases at V and 0 bases at J, with 12 bases between the two ends. The CDR3 extends over 13 amino acids. Germline-derived CDR1 and CDR2 are MDHEN and SYDVKM. The CDR3 protein is CATTGRMNTEAFF. The CDR3 coding sequence is TGTGCCACAACCGGGAGAATGAACACTGAAGCTTTCTTT. Full variable domain (missing parts from reference TRBV28 and TRBJ1-1): DVKVTQSSRYLVKRTGEKVFLECVQDMDHENMFWYRQDPGLGLRLIYFSYDVKMKEKGDIPEGYSVSREKKERFSLILESASTNQTSMYLCATTGRMNTEAFFGQGTRLTVV.

The chain uses TRBV6-1 and TRBJ2-1; 9 bases align to TRBD2. Trimming took 4 bases from V and 9 from J; bases not matched to a gene: 7. Germline V gene data show CDR1 as MNHNS and CDR2 as SASEGT. The length of the CDR3 is 14 residues. The DNA for the CDR3 is TGTGCCAGCAGTGGGCTAGCGGGAACTGGTGAGCAGTTCTTC. Protein sequence: CASSGLAGTGEQFF.

The chain has TRBV5-1 and TRBJ2-2; TRBD2 aligns across 7 bases. Germline values: CDR1 SGHRS, CDR2 YFSETQ. This CDR3 has 14 amino acids. Trimming at V came to 3 bases and at J to 6 bases, leaving 5 bases not matched to a gene. This CDR3 is CASSSGLVAGELFF. CDR3 bases: TGCGCCAGCAGCTCCGGACTAGTTGCCGGGGAGCTGTTTTTT. Looking up the rest from reference TRBV5-1 and TRBJ2-2 gives the full variable domain: KAGVTQTPRYLIKTRGQQVTLSCSPISGHRSVSWYQQTPGQGLQFLFEYFSETQRNKGNFPGRFSGRQFSNSRSEMNVSTLELGDSALYLCASSSGLVAGELFFGEGSRLTVL.

The J gene is TRBJ1-5, the V gene TRBV19; 7 bases fit TRBD1. V gave up 6 bases and J gave up 6 bases; unmatched junction bases: 5. The length of the CDR3 is 13 residues. Germline V gene sequence: CDR1 LNHDA, CDR2 SQIVND (reference sequence). The CDR3 region has the DNA TGTGCCAGTAGGACAGGGAAGTCTCAGCCCCAGCATTTT. Its protein product is CASRTGKSQPQHF.

The CDR3 here is CASSPDLRRAGNNEQFF. The CDR3 nucleotides are TGCGCCAGCAGTCCTGACTTACGGCGAGCGGGGAACAATGAGCAGTTCTTC. The genes are TRBV5-1 and TRBJ2-1; 7 nucleotides align to TRBD2. The length of the CDR3 is 17 residues. Germline V gene sequence: CDR1 SGHRS, CDR2 YFSETQ. Trimming removed 5 bases from V and 5 bases from J; junction bases left unmatched: 16.

This clone was observed a single time. The rearrangement links TRBV5-6 to TRBJ1-2; 7 nucleotides agree with TRBD1. The V segment lost 5 bases and the J segment 10 bases; nucleotides outside the gene matches: 8. Germline V CDR1 and CDR2: SGHDT, YYEEEE. CDR3 size: 12 residues. In DNA, the CDR3 is TGTGCCAGCAGTTCCGGACAGGATTTCTACACCTTC. As protein: CASSSGQDFYTF.

This clone is labeled medium-sized (0.01 to 0.1%). This chain joins TRBV29-1 and TRBJ2-5, with D maybe TRBD1 (8 bases). CDR3 length: 16 amino acids. Germline V gives CDR1 SQVTM, CDR2 ANQGSEA. V was clipped by 6 bases and J by 2 bases, with 22 bases between them. CDR3 sequence reads: CSVRGGTGQFQETQYF. The CDR3, as DNA: TGCAGCGTAAGGGGAGGGACAGGACAATTTCAAGAGACCCAGTACTTC.

J is TRBJ2-3 and V is TRBV5-1; 9 bases map to TRBD2. With V trimmed by 0 bases and J by 2 bases, 7 bases remained unmatched. The length of the CDR3 is 17 residues. Germline lookup yields CDR1 SGHRS and CDR2 YFSETQ. The CDR3 region is CASSLEGLASYTDTQYF. The CDR3 DNA sequence: TGCGCCAGCAGCTTGGAAGGACTAGCGTCCTACACAGATACGCAGTATTTT.

The chain combines TRBV5-6 with TRBJ2-5, with D possibly TRBD1 on 6 matching bases. Germline V CDR1 and CDR2: SGHDT, YYEEEE. The germline V and J ends were trimmed by 0 bases and 3 bases, with 9 bases remaining between them. The CDR3 has 14 amino acids. The CDR3 here is CASSLVDRKETQYF. As DNA, the CDR3 is TGTGCCAGCAGCTTGGTGGACAGAAAAGAGACCCAGTACTTC.

The chain couples TRBV5-4 to TRBJ1-2; 7 bases agree with TRBD1. The CDR3 is made up of 16 amino acids. Germline trimming cut 4 bases from V and 4 bases from J; bases unmatched to any gene: 13. Germline V lookup: CDR1 SGHNT, CDR2 YYREEE (reference sequence). CDR3 region: CASSKGQSTALYGYTF. In nucleotides, the CDR3 is TGTGCCAGCAGCAAGGGACAGTCTACCGCCCTCTATGGCTACACCTTC.

This clone showed up just once. The rearrangement links TRBV7-2 to TRBJ2-7; 10 bases fit TRBD2. The V gene end was trimmed by 6 bases and the J gene end by 3 bases; junction bases not matched to a gene: 8. Germline values: CDR1 SGHTA, CDR2 FQGNSA. This CDR3 spans 15 amino acids. The CDR3 loop reads CASRPSGSSNYEQYF. CDR3 nucleotide sequence: TGTGCCAGCAGACCTAGCGGGAGCAGCAACTACGAGCAGTACTTC.

The chain uses TRBV27 and TRBJ2-3; 7 bases align to TRBD1. The CDR3 totals 15 residues. With V trimmed by 0 bases and J by 2 bases, 2 bases remained unmatched. Germline V gene lookup returns CDR1 MNHEY and CDR2 SMNVEV (reference sequence). CDR3 DNA: TGTGCCAGCAGTTTATCCGGGACAGCCACAGATACGCAGTATTTT. Its translation: CASSLSGTATDTQYF.

The chain joins TRBV19 to TRBJ1-5; TRBD1 matches at 10 bases. V was pared by 6 bases and J by 3 bases, with 8 bases of the junction left unmatched. Germline CDR1 is LNHDA and CDR2 is SQIVND (reference sequence). The CDR3 length is 16 residues. This chain's CDR3 is CASRDSGQGYNQPQHF. The CDR3 DNA is TGTGCCAGTAGGGATTCGGGACAGGGGTACAATCAGCCCCAGCATTTT.

The chain employs TRBV6-1 and TRBJ2-7; the D gene is possibly TRBD2 (5 bases). Germline V gene sequence: CDR1 MNHNS, CDR2 SASEGT. The V end was cut by 8 bases, the J end by 2 bases, with 19 bases between. This CDR3 contains 15 residues. The CDR3 protein is CASRPPEAAPYEQYF. The CDR3 bases are TGTGCCAGCCGCCCACCAGAAGCGGCCCCCTACGAGCAGTACTTC.

The J gene is TRBJ1-5, the V gene TRBV4-1; 7 bases are a match to TRBD1. Germline lookup yields CDR1 MGHRA and CDR2 YSYEKL. This CDR3 has 15 residues. Trimming took 1 base from V and 2 from J; bases not matched to a gene: 2. The CDR3 nucleotides are TGCGCCAGCAGCCAAGGCAGGGGGGGCAATCAGCCCCAGCATTTT. This gives the protein CASSQGRGGNQPQHF.

The chain carries TRBV19 and TRBJ2-2; 9 bases are shared with TRBD2. Germline loops: CDR1 LNHDA, CDR2 SQIVND (reference sequence). The trim removed 2 bases at V and 5 bases at J, leaving 0 bases unmatched. The CDR3 extends over 14 amino acids. The CDR3 reads CASSITSGTGELFF. The CDR3 coding sequence is TGTGCCAGTAGTATAACTAGCGGGACCGGGGAGCTGTTTTTT.

Note on this clone: A much larger clone lies one base from this, so it may be a read error. The chain joins TRBV4-1 to TRBJ2-6; possible D gene TRBD1, 5 bases. The CDR3 spans 18 residues. Germline V gene data show CDR1 as MGHRA and CDR2 as YSYEKL. V shed 1 base and J shed 6 bases, with 19 bases lying between them. The CDR3 nucleotides read TGCGCCAGCAGCCAAGCACGACAGAGGTTTCTCGAGGCCAACGTCCTGACTTTC. Amino acids: CASSQARQRFLEANVLTF.

The chain combines TRBV27 with TRBJ2-5; possible D gene TRBD2, 5 bases. The CDR3 loop spans 12 amino acids. Trimming took off 2 bases at V and 7 bases at J, with 8 bases between the two ends. Germline V gives CDR1 MNHEY, CDR2 SMNVEV (reference sequence). This CDR3 reads CASSLPEGTQYF. CDR3 DNA sequence: TGTGCCAGCAGTTTACCCGAGGGGACCCAGTACTTC.

The chain recombines TRBV4-1 with TRBJ1-1, with D maybe TRBD1 (5 bases). The V end lost 0 bases, the J end lost 5 bases, and 16 bases lay between the germline ends. The CDR3 consists of 16 residues. CDR1 and CDR2 (germline): MGHRA, YSYEKL. The CDR3 DNA follows: TGCGCCAGCAGCCAAGAACGAGACAGCTATCTAACTGAAGCTTTCTTT. Translation: CASSQERDSYLTEAFF.

The V call is TRBV30, the J call TRBJ1-2, with 9 bases matching TRBD1. The V and J ends lost 5 bases and 6 bases, in that order; junction bases with no gene match: 19. The CDR3 covers 17 residues. The germline V gene has CDR1 GTSNPN and CDR2 SVGIG (reference sequence). This CDR3 is CAWSRPGRTGERDGYTF. CDR3 DNA sequence: TGTGCCTGGTCCCGCCCTGGCCGGACAGGGGAAAGGGATGGCTACACCTTC. The complete variable domain, with remaining parts taken from reference TRBV30 and TRBJ1-2, reads SQTIHQWPATLVQPVGSPLSLECTVEGTSNPNLYWYRQAAGRGLQLLFYSVGIGQISSEVPQNLSASRPQDRQFILSSKKLLLSDSGFYLCAWSRPGRTGERDGYTFGSGTRLTVV.

The chain recombines TRBV28 with TRBJ2-3, with D maybe TRBD1 (5 bases). The germline gives CDR1 MDHEN, CDR2 SYDVKM. Trimming removed 4 bases at V and 4 bases at J, with 12 bases between. The CDR3 runs to 14 residues. In DNA form, the CDR3 reads TGTGCCAGCAGTTCCGAAAGGGGTCCAGATACGCAGTATTTT. Encoded protein: CASSSERGPDTQYF.

This chain connects TRBV18 to TRBJ2-5; TRBD2 aligns across 8 bases. The CDR3 sequence is 16 residues long. The germline CDR1 and CDR2 sequences are KGHSH and LQKENI. Trimming removed 3 bases from V and 2 bases from J; junction bases left unmatched: 8. CDR3 in amino acids: CASSPPVIAGQETQYF. DNA for the CDR3: TGTGCCAGCTCACCCCCGGTGATAGCGGGGCAAGAGACCCAGTACTTC. The variable domain in full, with the rest retrieved from reference TRBV18 and TRBJ2-5, is NAGVMQNPRHLVRRRGQEARLRCSPMKGHSHVYWYRQLPEEGLKFMVYLQKENIIDESGMPKERFSAEFPKEGPSILRIQQVVRGDSAAYFCASSPPVIAGQETQYFGPGTRLLVL.